This paragraph covers one T cell receptor beta chain sequence. Its antigen is undetermined. CDR1 and CDR2 (germline): LGHDT, YNNKEL (reference sequence). V lost 4 bases, J lost 0 bases, and 11 bases stayed unmatched. This CDR3 contains 17 residues. The entry originates in a study of response to subunit inactivated influenza vaccine. Notes on the study in general: A suggestion made by the authors is that each seasonal influenza vaccination recruits few new T cells.

TCRdb recomputed calls from the RT-PCR reads with MiXCR, one row per CDR3 protein. The sample includes approximately 530,000 distinct CDR3 sequences, approximately 12% of them seen just once. The source of this sequence is a man aged 45-65 years who received an inactivated influenza vaccine. The source material was PBMCs from blood, sampled more than 35 days after vaccination. This chain joins TRBV3-1 and TRBJ1-2; 7 nucleotides match TRBD1. This CDR3 is CASSPRTGRTTNYGYTF. CDR3 nucleotide sequence: TGTGCCAGCAGCCCTAGGACAGGCCGCACGACTAACTATGGCTACACCTTC.